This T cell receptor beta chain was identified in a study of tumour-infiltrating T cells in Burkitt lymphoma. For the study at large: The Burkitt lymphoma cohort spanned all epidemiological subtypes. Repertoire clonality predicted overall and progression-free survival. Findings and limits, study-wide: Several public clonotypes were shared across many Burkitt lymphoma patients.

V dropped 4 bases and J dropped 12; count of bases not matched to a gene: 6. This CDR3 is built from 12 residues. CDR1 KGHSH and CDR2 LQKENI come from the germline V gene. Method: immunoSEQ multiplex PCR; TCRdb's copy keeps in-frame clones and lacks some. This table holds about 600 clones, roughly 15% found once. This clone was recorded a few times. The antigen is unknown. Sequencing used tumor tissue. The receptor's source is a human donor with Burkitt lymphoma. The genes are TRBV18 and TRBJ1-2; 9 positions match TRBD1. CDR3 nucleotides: TGTGCCAGCTCACTTGTGACAGGGGGGAACACCTTC. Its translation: CASSLVTGGNTF.